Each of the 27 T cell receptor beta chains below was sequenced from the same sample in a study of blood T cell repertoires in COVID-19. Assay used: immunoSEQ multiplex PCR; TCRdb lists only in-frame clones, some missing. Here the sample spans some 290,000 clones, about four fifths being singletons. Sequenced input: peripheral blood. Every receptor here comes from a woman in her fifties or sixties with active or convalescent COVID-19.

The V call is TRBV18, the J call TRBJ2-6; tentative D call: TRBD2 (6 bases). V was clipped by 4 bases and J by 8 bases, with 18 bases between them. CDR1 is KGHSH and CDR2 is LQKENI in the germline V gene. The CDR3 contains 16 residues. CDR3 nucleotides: TGTGCCAGCTCACAACTTAATATCGGGGGTCCCAACGTCCTGACTTTC. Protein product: CASSQLNIGGPNVLTF.

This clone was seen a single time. CDR3 sequence: CASSPPSGQGYSPLHF. The CDR3 DNA reads as TGTGCCAGCTCACCACCCTCGGGACAGGGTTATTCACCCCTCCACTTT. The V and J genes are TRBV18 and TRBJ1-6; 9 positions agree with TRBD1. V dropped 0 bases and J dropped 8; count of bases not matched to a gene: 5. Germline lookup yields CDR1 KGHSH and CDR2 LQKENI. The CDR3 consists of 16 residues. The full variable domain, in which reference TRBV18 and TRBJ1-6 provide the parts outside the CDR3, is NAGVMQNPRHLVRRRGQEARLRCSPMKGHSHVYWYRQLPEEGLKFMVYLQKENIIDESGMPKERFSAEFPKEGPSILRIQQVVRGDSAAYFCASSPPSGQGYSPLHFGNGTRLTVT.

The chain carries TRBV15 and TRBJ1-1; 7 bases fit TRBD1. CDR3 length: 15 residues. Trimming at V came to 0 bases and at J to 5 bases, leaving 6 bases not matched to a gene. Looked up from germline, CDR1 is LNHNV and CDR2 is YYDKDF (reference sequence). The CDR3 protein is CATSRDRGIGTEAFF. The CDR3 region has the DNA TGTGCCACCAGCAGAGACAGGGGGATAGGGACTGAAGCTTTCTTT.

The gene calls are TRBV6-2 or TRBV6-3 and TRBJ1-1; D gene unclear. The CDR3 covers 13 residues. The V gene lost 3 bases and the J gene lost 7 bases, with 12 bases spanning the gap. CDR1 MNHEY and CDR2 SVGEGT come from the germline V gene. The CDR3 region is CASSYRGPGEAFF. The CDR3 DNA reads TGTGCCAGCAGTTATCGGGGTCCCGGTGAAGCTTTCTTT.

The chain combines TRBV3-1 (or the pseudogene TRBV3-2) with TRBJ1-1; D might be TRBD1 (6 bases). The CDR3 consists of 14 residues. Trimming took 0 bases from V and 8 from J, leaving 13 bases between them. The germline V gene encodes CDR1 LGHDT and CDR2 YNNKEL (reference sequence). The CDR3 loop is CASSQEGGGLEAFF. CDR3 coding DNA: TGTGCCAGCAGCCAAGAAGGGGGGGGACTAGAAGCTTTCTTT.

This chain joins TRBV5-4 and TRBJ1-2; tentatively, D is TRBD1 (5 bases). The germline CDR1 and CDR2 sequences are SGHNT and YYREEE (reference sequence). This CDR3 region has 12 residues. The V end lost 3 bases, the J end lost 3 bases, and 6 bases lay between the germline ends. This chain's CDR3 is CASSSTDYGYTF. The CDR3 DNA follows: TGTGCCAGCAGCTCGACAGACTATGGCTACACCTTC. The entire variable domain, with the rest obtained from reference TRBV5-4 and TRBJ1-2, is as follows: ETGVTQSPTHLIKTRGQQVTLRCSSQSGHNTVSWYQQALGQGPQFIFQYYREEENGRGNFPPRFSGLQFPNYSSELNVNALELDDSALYLCASSSTDYGYTFGSGTRLTVV.

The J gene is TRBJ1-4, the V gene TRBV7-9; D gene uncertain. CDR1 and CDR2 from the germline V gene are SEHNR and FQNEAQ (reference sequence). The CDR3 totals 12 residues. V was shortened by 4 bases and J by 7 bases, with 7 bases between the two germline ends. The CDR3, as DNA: TGTGCCAGCAGCTCTTCCCGTGAAAAACTGTTTTTT. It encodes CASSSSREKLFF. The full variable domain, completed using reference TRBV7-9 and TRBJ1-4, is DTGVSQNPRHKITKRGQNVTFRCDPISEHNRLYWYRQTLGQGPEFLTYFQNEAQLEKSRLLSDRFSAERPKGSFSTLEIQRTEQGDSAMYLCASSSSREKLFFGSGTQLSVL.

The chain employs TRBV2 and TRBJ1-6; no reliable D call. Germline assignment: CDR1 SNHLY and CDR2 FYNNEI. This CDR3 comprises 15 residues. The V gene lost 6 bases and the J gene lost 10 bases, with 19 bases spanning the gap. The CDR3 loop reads CASRESGLSGSPLHF. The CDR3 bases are TGTGCCAGCAGGGAAAGTGGGCTATCGGGGTCACCCCTCCACTTT.

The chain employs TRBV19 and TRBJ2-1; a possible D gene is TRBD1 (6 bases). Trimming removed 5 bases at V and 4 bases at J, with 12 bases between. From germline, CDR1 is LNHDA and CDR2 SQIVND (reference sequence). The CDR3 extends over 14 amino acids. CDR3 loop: CASSLPGHYNEQFF. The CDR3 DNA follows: TGTGCCAGTAGTCTCCCGGGACATTACAATGAGCAGTTCTTC.

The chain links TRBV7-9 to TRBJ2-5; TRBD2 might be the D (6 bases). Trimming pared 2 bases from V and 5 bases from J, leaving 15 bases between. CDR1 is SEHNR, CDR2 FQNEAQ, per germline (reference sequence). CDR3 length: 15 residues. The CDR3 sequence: CASSLNTGGAETQYF. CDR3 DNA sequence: TGTGCCAGCAGCTTAAACACGGGCGGGGCGGAGACCCAGTACTTC.

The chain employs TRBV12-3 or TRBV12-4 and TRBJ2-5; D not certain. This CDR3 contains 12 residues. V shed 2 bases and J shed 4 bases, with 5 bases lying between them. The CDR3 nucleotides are TGTGCCAGCAGTTTAACTGGAGAGACCCAGTACTTC. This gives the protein CASSLTGETQYF.

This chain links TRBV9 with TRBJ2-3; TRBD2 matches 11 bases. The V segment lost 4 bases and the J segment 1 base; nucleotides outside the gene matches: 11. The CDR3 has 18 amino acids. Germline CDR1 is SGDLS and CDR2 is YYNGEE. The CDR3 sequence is CASSLSSSGGYRTDTQYF. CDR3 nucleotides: TGTGCCAGCAGCCTCTCTTCTAGCGGGGGGTACCGCACAGATACGCAGTATTTT.

The CDR3 protein is CASSLGGILTDTQYF. The CDR3 nucleotides are TGTGCCAGCAGCTTGGGCGGGATTCTCACAGATACGCAGTATTTT. V gene TRBV7-3 combines with J gene TRBJ2-3, with D possibly matching TRBD2 (6 bases). The CDR3 length is 15 residues. V was clipped by 3 bases and J by 2 bases, with 12 bases between them. Germline V gene lookup returns CDR1 SGHTA and CDR2 FQGTGA.

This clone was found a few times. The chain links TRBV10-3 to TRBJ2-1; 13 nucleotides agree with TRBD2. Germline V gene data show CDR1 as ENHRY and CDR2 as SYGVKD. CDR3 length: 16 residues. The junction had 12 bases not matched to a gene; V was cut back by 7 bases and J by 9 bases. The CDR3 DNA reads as TGTGCCATCACGGATTCAACTAGCGGGGGGGCCGGTGAGCAGTTCTTC. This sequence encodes CAITDSTSGGAGEQFF.

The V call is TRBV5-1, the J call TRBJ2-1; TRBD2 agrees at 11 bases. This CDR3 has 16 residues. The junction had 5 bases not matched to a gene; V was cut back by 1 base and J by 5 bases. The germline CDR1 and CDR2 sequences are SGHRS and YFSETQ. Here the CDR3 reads CASSLRLAGNHNEQFF. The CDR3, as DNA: TGCGCCAGCAGCTTGCGACTAGCGGGGAACCACAATGAGCAGTTCTTC.

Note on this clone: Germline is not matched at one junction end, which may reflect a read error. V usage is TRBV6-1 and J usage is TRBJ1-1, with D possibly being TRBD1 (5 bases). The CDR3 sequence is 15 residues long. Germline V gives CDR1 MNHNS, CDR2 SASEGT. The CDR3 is CASNEWGRGNTEAFF. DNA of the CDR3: TGTGCCAGCAATGAATGGGGTAGGGGCAACACTGAAGCTTTCTTT.

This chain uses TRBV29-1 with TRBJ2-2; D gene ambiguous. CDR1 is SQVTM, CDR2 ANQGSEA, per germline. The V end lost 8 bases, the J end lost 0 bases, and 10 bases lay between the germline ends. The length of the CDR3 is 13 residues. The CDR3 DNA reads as TGCAGCTCCCGACACGCGAACACCGGGGAGCTGTTTTTT. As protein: CSSRHANTGELFF.

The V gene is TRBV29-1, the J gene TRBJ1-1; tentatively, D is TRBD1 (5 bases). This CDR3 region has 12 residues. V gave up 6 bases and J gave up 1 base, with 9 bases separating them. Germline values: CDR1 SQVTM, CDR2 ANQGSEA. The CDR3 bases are TGCAGCGTCAGAACAGGGAACACTGAAGCTTTCTTT. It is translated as CSVRTGNTEAFF.

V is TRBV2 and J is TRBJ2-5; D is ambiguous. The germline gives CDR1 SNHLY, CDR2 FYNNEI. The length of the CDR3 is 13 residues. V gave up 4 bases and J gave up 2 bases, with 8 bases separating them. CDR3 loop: CASSVGRQETQYF. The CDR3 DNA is TGTGCCAGCAGTGTGGGCAGACAAGAGACCCAGTACTTC.

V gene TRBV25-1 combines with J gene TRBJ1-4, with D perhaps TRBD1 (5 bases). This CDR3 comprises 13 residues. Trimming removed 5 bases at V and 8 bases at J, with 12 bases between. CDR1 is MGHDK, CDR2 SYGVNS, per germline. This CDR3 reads CASSYRTGEKLFF. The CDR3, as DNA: TGTGCCAGCAGTTACCGAACAGGAGAAAAACTGTTTTTT.

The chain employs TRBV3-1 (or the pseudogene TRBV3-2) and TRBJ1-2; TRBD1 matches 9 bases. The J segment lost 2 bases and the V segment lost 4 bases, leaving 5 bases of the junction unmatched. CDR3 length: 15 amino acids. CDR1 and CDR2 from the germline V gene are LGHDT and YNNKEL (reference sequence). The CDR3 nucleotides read TGTGCCAGCAGCCTAACCGGACAGGGGAACTATGGCTACACCTTC. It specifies CASSLTGQGNYGYTF.

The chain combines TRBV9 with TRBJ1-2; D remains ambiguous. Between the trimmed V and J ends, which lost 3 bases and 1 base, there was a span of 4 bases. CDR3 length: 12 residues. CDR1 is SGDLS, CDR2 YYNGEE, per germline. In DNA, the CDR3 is TGTGCCAGCAGCGCAAATAACTATGGCTACACCTTC. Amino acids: CASSANNYGYTF.

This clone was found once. Written as DNA, the CDR3 is TGTGCCGTCGGGTTGGGCACCGGGGAGCTGTTTTTT. Translating gives CAVGLGTGELFF. The chain is built from TRBV19 and TRBJ2-2; no clear D gene. This CDR3 has 12 amino acids. Germline assignment: CDR1 LNHDA and CDR2 SQIVND (reference sequence). The V and J ends lost 11 bases and 4 bases respectively, with 11 bases between them.

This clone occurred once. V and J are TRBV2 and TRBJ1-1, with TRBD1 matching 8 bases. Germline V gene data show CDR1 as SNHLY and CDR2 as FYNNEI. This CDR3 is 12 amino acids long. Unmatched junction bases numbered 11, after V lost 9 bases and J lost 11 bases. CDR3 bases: TGTGCCAGTACAGGTTGGACAGGGATGGCTTTCTTT. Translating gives CASTGWTGMAFF.

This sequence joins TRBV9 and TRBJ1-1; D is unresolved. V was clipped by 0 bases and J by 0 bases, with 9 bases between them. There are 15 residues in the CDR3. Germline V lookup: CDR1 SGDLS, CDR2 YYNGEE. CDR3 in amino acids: CASSVGGVMNTEAFF. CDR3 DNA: TGTGCCAGCAGCGTAGGAGGAGTAATGAACACTGAAGCTTTCTTT.

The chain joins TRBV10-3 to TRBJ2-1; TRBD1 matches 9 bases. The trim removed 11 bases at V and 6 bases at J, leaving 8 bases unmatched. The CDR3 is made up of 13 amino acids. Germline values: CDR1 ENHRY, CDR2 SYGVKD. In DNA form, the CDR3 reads TGTGCCGCCCGGGACAGGGCCATCAATGAGCAGTTCTTC. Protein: CAARDRAINEQFF.

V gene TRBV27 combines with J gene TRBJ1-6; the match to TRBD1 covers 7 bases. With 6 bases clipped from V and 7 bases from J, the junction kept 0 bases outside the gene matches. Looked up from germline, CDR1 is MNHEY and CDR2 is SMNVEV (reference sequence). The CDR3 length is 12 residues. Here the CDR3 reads CASRTGNSPLHF. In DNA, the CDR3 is TGTGCCAGCAGGACAGGGAATTCACCCCTCCACTTT.